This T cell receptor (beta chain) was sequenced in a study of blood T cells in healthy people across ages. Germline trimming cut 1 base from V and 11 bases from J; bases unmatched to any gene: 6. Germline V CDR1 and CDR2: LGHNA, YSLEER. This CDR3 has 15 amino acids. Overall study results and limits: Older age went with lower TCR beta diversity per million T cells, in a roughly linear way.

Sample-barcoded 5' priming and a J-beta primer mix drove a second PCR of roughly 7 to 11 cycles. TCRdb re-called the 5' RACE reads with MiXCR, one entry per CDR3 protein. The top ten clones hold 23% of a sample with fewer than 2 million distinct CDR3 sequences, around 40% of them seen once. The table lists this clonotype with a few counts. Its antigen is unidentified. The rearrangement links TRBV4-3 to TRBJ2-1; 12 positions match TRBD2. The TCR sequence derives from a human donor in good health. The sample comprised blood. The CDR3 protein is CASSQVVLAGGQQFF. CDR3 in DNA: TGCGCCAGCAGCCAAGTGGTTCTAGCGGGGGGGCAGCAGTTCTTC.